This TCR beta chain originates from a study of T cells in Graves' hyperthyroidism and ophthalmopathy. Study-wide results and limits: Expanded thyroid clonotypes (above 0.001) were mostly also found in blood. Ophthalmopathy got predicted by the model a median roughly six months before its onset.

RNA transcripts yielded amplified TCR beta CDR3 regions. The HTBI primer set was used in a first-round RT-PCR of the TCR CDR3. MiXCR was run by TCRdb on the multiplex PCR reads, yielding one entry per CDR3 protein. The sample consists of fewer than 550,000 distinct CDR3 sequences, less than 20% of them appearing once. When ophthalmopathy did not progress within 18 months, Graves' hyperthyroidism was considered stable. This clonotype was recorded at least ten times. The antigen is undetermined. The receptor was derived from a woman between 18 and 30 years old with Graves' hyperthyroidism. Sequencing was carried out using blood.

The CDR3 DNA is TGTGCCAGCAGCTTGGGCCCATGGACCTACGAGCAGTACTTC. Encoded protein: CASSLGPWTYEQYF. V and J are TRBV7-2 and TRBJ2-7, with D unclear. Germline CDR1 SGHTA, CDR2 FQGNSA. Trimming cost V 3 bases and J 2 bases, with 11 bases left between them. This CDR3 spans 14 amino acids. The whole variable domain, remainder taken from reference TRBV7-2 and TRBJ2-7, is GAGVSQSPSNKVTEKGKDVELRCDPISGHTALYWYRQSLGQGLEFLIYFQGNSAPDKSGLPSDRFSAERTGGSVSTLTIQRTQQEDSAVYLCASSLGPWTYEQYFGPGTRLTVT.